The subject of this entry is one TCR beta chain. Generated by immunoSEQ multiplex PCR, the TCRdb table keeps only in-frame clones and is missing some. The data show around 150,000 clones, 75% to 90% seen once. The sample belongs to a study of blood T cell repertoires in COVID-19. Study-level background: COVID-19 samples collected from the United States, Italy and Spain covered acute and convalescent phases. Sources were T cells, B-cell-depleted T cells, or PBMCs; the material itself was cDNA or gDNA.

Trimming cost V 4 bases and J 0 bases, with 17 bases left between them. The CDR3 contains 17 residues. The germline CDR1 and CDR2 sequences are SGHNT and YYREEE (reference sequence). The chain uses TRBV5-4 and TRBJ1-3; perhaps TRBD1 as D (5 bases). The TCR originated in a woman aged 55-69 years with active or convalescent COVID-19. Sequencing input: peripheral blood. CDR3 amino acids: CASSPSQGSDSGNTIYF. CDR3 coding DNA: TGTGCCAGCAGCCCGAGCCAGGGCAGCGACTCTGGAAACACCATATATTTT.